This T cell receptor beta chain was recorded in a study of cytomegalovirus exposure and HLA in healthy donors. Study-level points and caveats: In a later analysis, an Asian-associated ancestry cluster reportedly showed fewer N-insertions than the roughly 730-donor mean.

It was with 60 Vbeta and 13 Jbeta primers that the PCR ran. Authors' data handling: Unique TCR beta chains totaled about 73 million in a later count, with around 11 million of them shared. Produced via immunoSEQ multiplex PCR; TCRdb's table is partial and in-frame only. The DNA was the basis for D and trimming; V, J and clone size are from that table. The repertoire has roughly 160,000 clones, roughly 81% of them found once; the top ten carry over 10%. Germline V gives CDR1 SGHTA, CDR2 FQGNSA. The CDR3 has 14 residues. V was pared by 1 base and J by 8 bases, with 2 bases of the junction left unmatched. Note on this clone: Its antigen is unidentified.

The sequence came from a woman in her forties or fifties in good health and CMV-seronegative. This chain joins TRBV7-2 and TRBJ2-1; 10 nucleotides align to TRBD1. The sequenced sample consisted of PBMCs. In DNA, the CDR3 is TGTGCCAGCAGCTTAGGGGACAGGGGCCATGAGCAGTTCTTC. It encodes CASSLGDRGHEQFF.